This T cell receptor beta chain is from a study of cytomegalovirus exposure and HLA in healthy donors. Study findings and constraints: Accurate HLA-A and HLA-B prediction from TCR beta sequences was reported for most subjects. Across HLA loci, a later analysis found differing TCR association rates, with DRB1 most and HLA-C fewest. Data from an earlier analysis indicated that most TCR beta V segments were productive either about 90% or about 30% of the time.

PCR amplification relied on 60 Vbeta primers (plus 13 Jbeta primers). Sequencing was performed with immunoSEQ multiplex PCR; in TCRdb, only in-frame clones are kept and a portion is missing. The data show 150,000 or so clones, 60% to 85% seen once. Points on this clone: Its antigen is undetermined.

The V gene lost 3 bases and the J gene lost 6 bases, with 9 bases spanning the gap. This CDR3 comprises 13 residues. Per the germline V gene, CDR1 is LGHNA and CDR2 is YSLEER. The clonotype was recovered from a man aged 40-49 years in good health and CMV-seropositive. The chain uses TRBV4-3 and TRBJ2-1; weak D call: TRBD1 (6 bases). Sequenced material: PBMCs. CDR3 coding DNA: TGCGCCAGCAGCCAGGGCAGGGGCAATGAGCAGTTCTTC. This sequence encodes CASSQGRGNEQFF.